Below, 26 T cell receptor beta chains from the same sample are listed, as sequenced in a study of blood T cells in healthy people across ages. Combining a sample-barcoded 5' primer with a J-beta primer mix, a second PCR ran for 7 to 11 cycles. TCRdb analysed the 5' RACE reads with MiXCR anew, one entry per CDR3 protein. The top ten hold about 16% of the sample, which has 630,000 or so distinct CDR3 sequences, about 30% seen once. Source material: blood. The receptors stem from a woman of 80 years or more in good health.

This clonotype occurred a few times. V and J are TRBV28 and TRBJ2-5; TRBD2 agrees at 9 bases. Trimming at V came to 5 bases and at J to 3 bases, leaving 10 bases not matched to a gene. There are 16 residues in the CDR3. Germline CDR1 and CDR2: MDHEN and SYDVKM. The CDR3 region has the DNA TGTGCCAGCAGTGGGCATCCAAGCGGGGGGAAAGAGACCCAGTACTTC. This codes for CASSGHPSGGKETQYF.

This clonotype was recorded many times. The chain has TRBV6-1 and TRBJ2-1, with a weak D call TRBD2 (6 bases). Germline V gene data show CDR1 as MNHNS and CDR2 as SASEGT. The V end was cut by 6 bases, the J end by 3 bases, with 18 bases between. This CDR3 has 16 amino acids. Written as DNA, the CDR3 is TGTGCCAGCAGCCTAGGGAAGCGGGCTTACTACAATGAGCAGTTCTTC. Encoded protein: CASSLGKRAYYNEQFF.

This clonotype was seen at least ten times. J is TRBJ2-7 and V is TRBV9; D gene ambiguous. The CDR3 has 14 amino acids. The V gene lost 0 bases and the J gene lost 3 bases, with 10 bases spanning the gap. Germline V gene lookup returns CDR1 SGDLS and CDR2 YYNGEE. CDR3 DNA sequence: TGTGCCAGCAGCGTAGGAGGTCAGAACTACGAGCAGTACTTC. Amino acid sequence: CASSVGGQNYEQYF.

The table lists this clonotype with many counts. CDR3 coding DNA: TGTGCCAGCAGCCAAGTATCGGGGGGCGGCTATGGCTACACCTTC. This encodes CASSQVSGGGYGYTF. The gene calls are TRBV3-1 and TRBJ1-2; D perhaps matches TRBD1 (6 bases). CDR1 and CDR2 from the germline V gene are LGHDT and YNNKEL (reference sequence). Trimming removed 1 base from V and 4 bases from J, with 13 bases in between. The CDR3 is 15 residues long.

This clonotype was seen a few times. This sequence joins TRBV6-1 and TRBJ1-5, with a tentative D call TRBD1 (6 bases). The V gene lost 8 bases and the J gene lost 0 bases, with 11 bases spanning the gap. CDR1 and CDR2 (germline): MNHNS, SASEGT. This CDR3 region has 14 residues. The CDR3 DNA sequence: TGTGCCAGCGGGGGGCTCTATAGCAATCAGCCCCAGCATTTT. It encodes CASGGLYSNQPQHF.

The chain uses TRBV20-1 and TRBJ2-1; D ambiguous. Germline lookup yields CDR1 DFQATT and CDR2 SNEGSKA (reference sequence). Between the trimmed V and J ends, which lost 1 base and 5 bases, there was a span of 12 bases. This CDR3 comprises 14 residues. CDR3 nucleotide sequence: TGCAGTGCTAGAGCCCACCATAACCACAATGAGCAGTTCTTC. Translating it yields CSARAHHNHNEQFF.

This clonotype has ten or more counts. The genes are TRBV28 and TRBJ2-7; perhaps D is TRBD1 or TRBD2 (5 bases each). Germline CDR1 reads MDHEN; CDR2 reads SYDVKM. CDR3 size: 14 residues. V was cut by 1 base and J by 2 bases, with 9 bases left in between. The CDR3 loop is CASSLSGPAYEQYF. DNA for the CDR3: TGTGCCAGCAGTTTATCGGGACCAGCCTACGAGCAGTACTTC.

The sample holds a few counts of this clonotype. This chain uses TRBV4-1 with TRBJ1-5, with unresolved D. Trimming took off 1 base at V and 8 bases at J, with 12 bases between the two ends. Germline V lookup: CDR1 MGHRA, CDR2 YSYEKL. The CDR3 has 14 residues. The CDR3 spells CASSQGPLEEPQHF. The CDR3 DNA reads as TGCGCCAGCAGCCAAGGACCGCTCGAGGAGCCCCAGCATTTT.

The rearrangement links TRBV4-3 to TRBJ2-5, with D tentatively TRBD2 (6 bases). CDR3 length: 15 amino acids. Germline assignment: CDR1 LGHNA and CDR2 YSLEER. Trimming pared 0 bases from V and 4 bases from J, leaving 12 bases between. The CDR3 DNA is TGCGCCAGCAGCCAAGATGCGGGACTGGGAGAGACCCAGTACTTC. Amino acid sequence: CASSQDAGLGETQYF.

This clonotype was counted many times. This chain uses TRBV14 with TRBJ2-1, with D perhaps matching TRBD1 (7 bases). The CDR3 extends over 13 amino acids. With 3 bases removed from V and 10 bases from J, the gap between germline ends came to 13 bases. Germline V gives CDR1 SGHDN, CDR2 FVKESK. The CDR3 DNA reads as TGTGCCAGCAGCCAGGGGGGACAGCTAGAGCAGTTCTTC. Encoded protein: CASSQGGQLEQFF. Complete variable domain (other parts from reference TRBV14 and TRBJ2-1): EAGVTQFPSHSVIEKGQTVTLRCDPISGHDNLYWYRRVMGKEIKFLLHFVKESKQDESGMPNNRFLAERTGGTYSTLKVQPAELEDSGVYFCASSQGGQLEQFFGPGTRLTVL.

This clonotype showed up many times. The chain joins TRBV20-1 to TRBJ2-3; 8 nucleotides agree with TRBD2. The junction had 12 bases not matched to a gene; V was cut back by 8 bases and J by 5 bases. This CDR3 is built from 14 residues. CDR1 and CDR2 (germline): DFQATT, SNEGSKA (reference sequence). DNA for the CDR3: TGCAGTTGGGGGGCCAGCGGGGGAGTAGATACGCAGTATTTT. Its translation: CSWGASGGVDTQYF.

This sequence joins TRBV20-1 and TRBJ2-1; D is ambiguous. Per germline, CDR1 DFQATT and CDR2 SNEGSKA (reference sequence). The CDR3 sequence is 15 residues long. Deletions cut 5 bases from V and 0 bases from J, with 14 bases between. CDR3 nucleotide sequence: TGCAGTGCTGAAAGCCCGGAAGCCTCCTACAATGAGCAGTTCTTC. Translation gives CSAESPEASYNEQFF.

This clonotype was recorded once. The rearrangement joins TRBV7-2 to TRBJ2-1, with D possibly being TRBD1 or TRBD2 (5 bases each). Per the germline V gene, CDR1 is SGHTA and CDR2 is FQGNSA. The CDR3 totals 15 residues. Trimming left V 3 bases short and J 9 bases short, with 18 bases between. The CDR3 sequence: CASSFLGGGGSEQFF. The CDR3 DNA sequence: TGTGCCAGCAGCTTTCTCGGAGGTGGGGGATCTGAGCAGTTCTTC.

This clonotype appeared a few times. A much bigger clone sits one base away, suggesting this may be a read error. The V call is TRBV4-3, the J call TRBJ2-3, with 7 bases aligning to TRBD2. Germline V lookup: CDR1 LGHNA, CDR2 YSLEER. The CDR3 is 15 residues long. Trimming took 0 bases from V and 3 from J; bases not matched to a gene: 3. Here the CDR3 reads CASSQESGATDTQYF. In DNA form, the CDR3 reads TGCGCCAGCAGCCAAGAGAGCGGGGCAACAGATACGCAGTATTTT.

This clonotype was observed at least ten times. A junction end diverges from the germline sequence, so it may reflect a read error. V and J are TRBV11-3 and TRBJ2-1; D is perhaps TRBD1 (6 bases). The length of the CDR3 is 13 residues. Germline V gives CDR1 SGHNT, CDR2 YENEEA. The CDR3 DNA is TGTGCCAACAGCTTAAACAGGGCCAATGAGCAGTTCTTC. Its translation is CANSLNRANEQFF.

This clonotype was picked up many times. CDR3 bases: TGTGCCAGCAGCACGGGACGGATCTCCTACAATGAGCAGTTCTTC. This sequence encodes CASSTGRISYNEQFF. The chain joins TRBV7-3 to TRBJ2-1; D may be TRBD1 or TRBD2 (5 bases each). The CDR3 has 15 amino acids. Germline V gene lookup returns CDR1 SGHTA and CDR2 FQGTGA. Trimming left V 5 bases short and J 0 bases short, with 11 bases between.

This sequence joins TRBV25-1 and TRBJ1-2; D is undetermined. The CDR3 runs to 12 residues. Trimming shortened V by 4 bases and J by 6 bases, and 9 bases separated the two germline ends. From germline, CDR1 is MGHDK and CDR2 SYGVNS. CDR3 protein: CASSGSAHGYTF. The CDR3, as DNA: TGTGCCAGCAGTGGGTCGGCCCATGGCTACACCTTC.

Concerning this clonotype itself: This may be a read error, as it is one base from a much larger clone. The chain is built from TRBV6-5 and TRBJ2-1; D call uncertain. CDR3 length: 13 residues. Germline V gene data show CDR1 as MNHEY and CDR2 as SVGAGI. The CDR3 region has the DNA TGTGCCAGCAGTTACGAACCTAACAATGGGCAGTTCTTC. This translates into CASSYEPNNGQFF.

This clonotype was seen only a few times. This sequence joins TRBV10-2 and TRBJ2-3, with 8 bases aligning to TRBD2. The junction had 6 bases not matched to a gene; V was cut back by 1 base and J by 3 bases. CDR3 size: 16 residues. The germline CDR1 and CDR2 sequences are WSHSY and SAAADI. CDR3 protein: CASSEFISGETDTQYF. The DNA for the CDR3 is TGCGCCAGCAGTGAGTTTATTAGCGGGGAGACAGATACGCAGTATTTT.

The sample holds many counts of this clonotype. The CDR3 DNA sequence: TGTGCCAGCAGCTTAGTGGGGAACTACAATGAGCAGTTCTTC. This translates into CASSLVGNYNEQFF. The J gene is TRBJ2-1, the V gene TRBV7-2; D not certain. CDR3 size: 14 residues. CDR1 is SGHTA, CDR2 FQGNSA, per germline. V was pared by 1 base and J by 3 bases, with 7 bases between.

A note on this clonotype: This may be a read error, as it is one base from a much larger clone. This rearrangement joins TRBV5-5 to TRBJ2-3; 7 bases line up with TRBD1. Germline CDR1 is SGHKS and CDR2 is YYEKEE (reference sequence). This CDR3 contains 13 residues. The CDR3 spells CASSRDSPDAQYF. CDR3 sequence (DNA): TGTGCCAGCAGCCGGGACAGCCCAGATGCGCAGTATTTT.

The DNA of the CDR3 is TGTGCCAGCAGCGTAGTTAGCGGGGGGACCCAAGAGACCCAGTACTTC. This translates into CASSVVSGGTQETQYF. This rearrangement joins TRBV9 to TRBJ2-5; 10 bases fit TRBD2. Germline CDR1 reads SGDLS; CDR2 reads YYNGEE. This CDR3 spans 16 amino acids. J was trimmed by 1 base and V by 0 bases; bases with no gene match: 3.

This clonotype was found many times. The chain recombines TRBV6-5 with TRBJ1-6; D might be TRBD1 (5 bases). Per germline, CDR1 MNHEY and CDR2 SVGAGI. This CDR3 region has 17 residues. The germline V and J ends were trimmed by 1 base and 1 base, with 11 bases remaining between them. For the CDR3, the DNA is TGTGCCAGCAGTTACTTTCTCGGGGGATCCTATAATTCACCCCTCCACTTT. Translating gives CASSYFLGGSYNSPLHF.

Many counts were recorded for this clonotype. The CDR3 region is CSASRSYNEQFF. The CDR3 DNA reads TGCAGTGCTTCGAGATCCTACAATGAGCAGTTCTTC. The chain uses TRBV20-1 and TRBJ2-1, with D unclear. Per the germline V gene, CDR1 is DFQATT and CDR2 is SNEGSKA (reference sequence). The CDR3 consists of 12 residues. V was pared by 5 bases and J by 1 base, with 6 bases between.

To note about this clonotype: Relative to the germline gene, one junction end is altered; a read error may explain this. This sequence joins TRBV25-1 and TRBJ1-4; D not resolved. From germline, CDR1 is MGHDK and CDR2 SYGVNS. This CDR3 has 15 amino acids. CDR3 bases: TGTGCCAGCAGTGAAACGGGGAGGGCTAATGAAGAACTGTTTTTT. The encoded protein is CASSETGRANEELFF. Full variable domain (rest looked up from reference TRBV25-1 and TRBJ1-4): EADIYQTPRYLVIGTGKKITLECSQTMGHDKMYWYQQDPGMELHLIHYSYGVNSTEKGDLSSESTVSRIRTEHFPLTLESARPSHTSQYLCASSETGRANEELFFGSGTQLSVL.

This CDR3 is CAVPRTGMNGYTF. CDR3 bases: TGTGCCGTCCCAAGGACAGGGATGAATGGCTACACCTTC. The gene calls are TRBV30 and TRBJ1-2; 8 bases agree with TRBD1. Germline V gene data show CDR1 as GTSNPN and CDR2 as SVGIG (reference sequence). The CDR3 has 13 amino acids. The V segment lost 8 bases and the J segment 6 bases; nucleotides outside the gene matches: 11.